Listed here is a single T cell receptor (beta chain). Participants spanned ages about 18 to 90 years and resided in around 25 US areas. Which cohort a participant joined came from the clinical history participants gave. This sample was included in a study of blood T cell repertoires in COVID-19. In the original processing: Reference gene primer amplification yielded estimated nucleated cell counts. Sequencing was performed with immunoSEQ multiplex PCR; in TCRdb, only in-frame clones are kept and a portion is missing. V and J calls and clone size come straight from that table; D and trimming were deduced from the DNA. The table lists around 300,000 clones, roughly 85% of them singletons. The sequence was obtained from a woman between 35 and 50 years old who had recovered from COVID-19. Sequencing was done on a sample of PBMCs or T cells enriched from blood (not recorded which).

CDR3 protein: CASLEEREDYGYTF. The CDR3 bases are TGTGCCAGTCTCGAGGAGAGGGAGGACTATGGCTACACCTTC. V and J are TRBV19 and TRBJ1-2; no reliable D call. Germline lookup yields CDR1 LNHDA and CDR2 SQIVND (reference sequence). The germline V and J ends were trimmed by 8 bases and 3 bases, with 16 bases remaining between them. This CDR3 comprises 14 residues.